One T cell receptor (beta chain) is described in this entry. The antigen is not known. The CDR3 extends over 17 amino acids. In germline, CDR1 is ENHRY, CDR2 SYGVKD. UMI labels and 5' RACE were used to prepare the TRB cDNA libraries. From the 5' RACE reads, TCRdb lists one entry per CDR3 protein and no DNA. Its listing shows about 43,000 distinct CDR3 sequences. The data derive from a study of CXCR3-negative and CXCR3-positive naive CD8 T cells. The study's findings and limits: Naive CXCR3-negative and CXCR3-positive cells had similar TRBV-TRBJ usage; memory differed.

V usage is TRBV10-3 and J usage is TRBJ2-1; the TCRdb D gene call, TRBD2, has no DNA to confirm it. The sample consisted of memory CD8+ T cells from blood. The source of this sequence is a human donor in good health. Some clones in this sample may be carry-over from other donors' samples. The CDR3: CAISEPTGAGGLNEQFF.